Below, 8 T cell receptor beta chains from the same sample are listed, as sequenced in a study of brain T cells in children with intractable seizures. Regarding time point: blood from clinic visit 5 months post-surgery; TSC patient then seizure free. The protocol was immunoSEQ multiplex PCR, while the TCRdb copy is restricted to in-frame clones and leaves out a portion. The sample gives 340,000 or so clones, roughly 92% of which show up once; 5.7% is in the top ten. Sample: peripheral blood, taken approximately 5 months after surgery. These receptors came from a boy younger than two with tuberous sclerosis and intractable seizures.

V is TRBV4-1 and J is TRBJ2-3; no definite D call. The CDR3 covers 14 residues. With 2 bases removed from V and 1 base from J, the gap between germline ends came to 7 bases. Germline CDR1 and CDR2: MGHRA and YSYEKL. The CDR3 DNA is TGCGCCAGCAGCCAACCGATACGCACAGATACGCAGTATTTT. This encodes CASSQPIRTDTQYF.

The chain recombines TRBV28 with TRBJ1-1, with 8 bases that match TRBD1. Germline V lookup: CDR1 MDHEN, CDR2 SYDVKM. V lost 6 bases, J lost 7 bases, and 10 bases stayed unmatched. The CDR3 runs to 14 residues. CDR3 in DNA: TGTGCCAGCAGGCGCACGACAGGGGCGTTTGAAGCTTTCTTT. As protein: CASRRTTGAFEAFF. The entire variable domain, with the rest obtained from reference TRBV28 and TRBJ1-1, is as follows: DVKVTQSSRYLVKRTGEKVFLECVQDMDHENMFWYRQDPGLGLRLIYFSYDVKMKEKGDIPEGYSVSREKKERFSLILESASTNQTSMYLCASRRTTGAFEAFFGQGTRLTVV.

Written as DNA, the CDR3 is TGTGCCTGGAGTTCAGAGACAGGCTATGGCTACACCTTC. Translated: CAWSSETGYGYTF. The chain is built from TRBV30 and TRBJ1-2, with D possibly matching TRBD1 (6 bases). CDR3 length equals 13 residues. Germline V CDR1 and CDR2: GTSNPN, SVGIG (reference sequence). V lost 2 bases to trimming and J lost 4 bases, with 11 bases between them.

The chain uses TRBV4-1 and TRBJ2-1; TRBD2 agrees at 14 bases. Germline CDR1 reads MGHRA; CDR2 reads YSYEKL. Trimming cost V 1 base and J 6 bases; bases outside gene matches: 14. This CDR3 has 20 amino acids. In DNA, the CDR3 is TGCGCCAGCAGCCAAGGGCGACTAGCGGGGGGGCCGGGGTCCGGCAATGAGCAGTTCTTC. This encodes CASSQGRLAGGPGSGNEQFF.

The J gene is TRBJ2-5, the V gene TRBV3-1 (or the pseudogene TRBV3-2); a weak D match, TRBD1 (5 bases). The CDR3 totals 16 residues. Germline values: CDR1 LGHDT, CDR2 YNNKEL (reference sequence). V was pared by 1 base and J by 2 bases, with 14 bases between. The DNA for the CDR3 is TGTGCCAGCAGCCAAGTAGGGGTTTTGGTGCAAGAGACCCAGTACTTC. It codes for CASSQVGVLVQETQYF.

This clone was seen only once. The chain joins TRBV10-3 to TRBJ2-1; D gene ambiguous. Looked up from germline, CDR1 is ENHRY and CDR2 is SYGVKD. The CDR3 covers 12 residues. The V end lost 4 bases, the J end lost 10 bases, and 11 bases lay between the germline ends. CDR3 in DNA: TGTGCCATCAGTGGGTTTAGCCAAGAGCAGTTCTTC. It codes for CAISGFSQEQFF.

V gene TRBV20-1 combines with J gene TRBJ2-1; TRBD2 might be the D (6 bases). Germline CDR1 and CDR2: DFQATT and SNEGSKA (reference sequence). Trimming removed 7 bases from V and 7 bases from J, with 11 bases in between. This CDR3 is 11 amino acids long. The CDR3 DNA follows: TGCAGTGGGCTCGCGGGGAATGAGCAGTTCTTC. Translating it yields CSGLAGNEQFF.

The chain uses TRBV4-1 and TRBJ2-5; TRBD1 agrees at 9 bases. The CDR3 totals 17 residues. V lost 1 base and J lost 3; bases outside the gene matches: 9. CDR1 and CDR2 from the germline V gene are MGHRA and YSYEKL. The CDR3 sequence is CASSQGHGTGFEETQYF. Written as DNA, the CDR3 is TGCGCCAGCAGCCAAGGCCACGGGACAGGGTTCGAAGAGACCCAGTACTTC.